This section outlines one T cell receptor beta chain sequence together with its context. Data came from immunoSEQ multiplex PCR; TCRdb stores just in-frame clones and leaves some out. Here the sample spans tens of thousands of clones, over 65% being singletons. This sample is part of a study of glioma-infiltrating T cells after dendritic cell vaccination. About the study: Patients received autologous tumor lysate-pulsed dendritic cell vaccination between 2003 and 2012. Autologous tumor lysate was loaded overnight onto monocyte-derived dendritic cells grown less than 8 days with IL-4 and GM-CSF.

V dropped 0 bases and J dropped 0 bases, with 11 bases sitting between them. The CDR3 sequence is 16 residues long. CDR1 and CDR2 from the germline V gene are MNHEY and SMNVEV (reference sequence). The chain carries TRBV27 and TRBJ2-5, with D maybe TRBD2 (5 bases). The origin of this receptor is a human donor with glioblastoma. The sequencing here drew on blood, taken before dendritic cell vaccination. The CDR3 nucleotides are TGTGCCAGCAGTTTATCGGTTGGGGAGTACCAAGAGACCCAGTACTTC. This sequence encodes CASSLSVGEYQETQYF.